This TCR beta chain is from a study of blood T cell repertoires in COVID-19. The CDR3 has 14 residues. The germline V gene encodes CDR1 SGHRS and CDR2 YFSETQ. V lost 4 bases and J lost 3; bases outside the gene matches: 7. Some clones are missing from TCRdb's copy, which holds only in-frame ones; the method was immunoSEQ multiplex PCR. The sample consists of approximately 170,000 clones, 83% of them appearing once. The rearrangement joins TRBV5-1 to TRBJ2-7, with 7 bases lining up with TRBD2. The origin of this receptor is a woman older than 75 with acute or convalescent COVID-19. The sequenced sample consisted of peripheral blood. Here the CDR3 reads CASSLDWGGYEQYF. In DNA form, the CDR3 reads TGCGCCAGCAGCCTTGACTGGGGGGGCTACGAGCAGTACTTC.